The text below deals with one T cell receptor (beta chain). What it recognizes is unknown. Healthy bone marrow donors made up the donors. For this donor, CMV serostatus was not recorded. The PCR had 60 Vbeta and 13 Jbeta primers. TCRdb's table, derived via immunoSEQ multiplex PCR, lists solely in-frame clones and lacks some. Of roughly 140,000 clones in the sample, roughly 80% were seen once. The data were taken from a study of cytomegalovirus exposure and HLA in healthy donors. General study findings and limits: Sequencing depth roughly uniform across donors was assumed in presence/absence analyses. Among CMV-associated TCR beta chains, most appeared HLA-restricted in a later analysis.

Sequenced input: PBMCs. The sequence came from a human donor in good health.

CDR3 DNA: TGTGCCAGCAGCCTCACTAGCGGGGGACTCCCATACAATGAGCAGTTCTTC. Protein: CASSLTSGGLPYNEQFF. The chain employs TRBV11-2 and TRBJ2-1; the match to TRBD2 covers 11 bases. The CDR3 spans 17 residues. V lost 5 bases and J lost 4; bases outside the gene matches: 10. Germline loops: CDR1 SGHAT, CDR2 FQNNGV.